This T cell receptor beta chain was retrieved from a study of blood T cell repertoires in COVID-19. About the research overall: The analysed material was cDNA or gDNA that came from T cells, B-cell-depleted T cells, or PBMCs.

Only a few counts were recorded for this clone. Those enrolled in Seattle joined during active infection and were followed longitudinally afterward. Profiling relied on immunoSEQ multiplex PCR, and the TCRdb table lists in-frame clones only, not all of them. Here the sample spans over 200,000 clones, 70% to 85% being singletons. The CDR3 consists of 15 residues. V was trimmed by 3 bases and J by 2 bases, leaving 14 bases between them. Germline V lookup: CDR1 SGHAT, CDR2 FQNNGV. The sample taken for sequencing was peripheral blood. The receptor was isolated from a woman over 75 with COVID-19, enrolled during active disease. V gene TRBV11-2 combines with J gene TRBJ2-7; weak D call: TRBD1 (7 bases). The CDR3 here is CASSFAGQSTYEQYF. The CDR3 nucleotides are TGTGCCAGCAGCTTTGCGGGACAGAGTACCTACGAGCAGTACTTC.